The clone carrying this TCR beta chain was seen more than once but under ten times. The antigen remains undetermined. This entry belongs to a study of shared clonotypes between healthy human individuals. Whole-study context: Donors, aged 18 to 49, were two women and three men. Study-level findings and limits: Several donors held 4.5% to 5% of naive CD4 clonotypes in common. Incomplete sequencing of sorted subsets was indicated by rarefaction despite large depth.

Sequencing was performed with immunoSEQ multiplex PCR; in TCRdb, only in-frame clones are kept and a portion is missing. The profile shows about 2.5 million clones, about nine tenths of them singletons. CDR1 and CDR2 from the germline V gene are SGHAT and FQNNGV. This CDR3 is 13 amino acids long. The ends were cut back, 5 bases at V and 4 bases at J, with 11 bases in the middle. The gene calls are TRBV11-2 and TRBJ1-2; no clear D gene. What was sequenced was naive CD4+ T cells from PBMCs. The subset here: CD45RA+ positively selected. The TCR sequence derives from a man aged 18-30 years in good health. Some clones in this sample may be carry-over from other donors' samples. CDR3 amino acids: CASSKPWSYGYTF. In DNA form, the CDR3 reads TGTGCCAGCAGCAAACCTTGGTCCTATGGCTACACCTTC.